These 18 T cell receptor beta chains were all obtained from the same sample, sequenced in a study of blood T cell repertoires in COVID-19 (dated by TCRdb to 2019 to 2021). Library method: the immunoSEQ multiplex PCR assay. TCRdb stores this immuneACCESS table with in-frame sequences only. Part of the clones is absent; in the studies checked, under half of the shortfall reflects unresolved V genes, and no reason is known for the rest. Counted in this sample were under 300,000 clones; around 81% of them appeared once. Roughly 2% of the sample comes from the top ten. Sequencing used peripheral blood. The receptors here all came from a man younger than 40 who had recovered from COVID-19.

The V call is TRBV4-1, the J call TRBJ2-7; 12 bases align to TRBD2. The length of the CDR3 is 14 residues. V trimming: 4 bases; J trimming: 4 bases; junction bases outside the gene matches: 2. Germline CDR1 reads MGHRA; CDR2 reads YSYEKL. The CDR3 sequence: CASSPGTSGYEQYF. The CDR3 nucleotides read TGCGCCAGCAGCCCCGGGACTAGCGGGTACGAGCAGTACTTC.

The chain has TRBV7-9 and TRBJ2-3; D might be TRBD2 (5 bases). V dropped 5 bases and J dropped 5 bases, with 14 bases sitting between them. CDR1 and CDR2 from the germline V gene are SEHNR and FQNEAQ (reference sequence). The CDR3 is 14 amino acids. Written as DNA, the CDR3 is TGTGCCAGCAGCCGGGCCTTCGGGATAGATACGCAGTATTTT. It specifies CASSRAFGIDTQYF.

The V and J genes are TRBV2 and TRBJ2-3; a possible D gene is TRBD2 (6 bases). V dropped 3 bases and J dropped 6 bases, with 16 bases sitting between them. The CDR3 contains 15 residues. Germline loops: CDR1 SNHLY, CDR2 FYNNEI. In DNA form, the CDR3 reads TGTGCCAGCAGTGAGGGGCCCAGCGGGTTCGATACGCAGTATTTT. Protein: CASSEGPSGFDTQYF.

The chain links TRBV5-1 to TRBJ2-5; 7 bases match TRBD2. Germline-derived CDR1 and CDR2 are SGHRS and YFSETQ. V dropped 0 bases and J dropped 5; count of bases not matched to a gene: 7. CDR3 length: 15 residues. CDR3 DNA sequence: TGCGCCAGCAGCTTGGCGAGCGGGATGTCCGAGACCCAGTACTTC. As protein: CASSLASGMSETQYF.

The chain couples TRBV13 to TRBJ1-6; a possible D gene is TRBD1 (6 bases). Per the germline V gene, CDR1 is PRHDT and CDR2 is FYEKMQ (reference sequence). V was cut by 5 bases and J by 9 bases, with 17 bases left in between. This CDR3 has 15 residues. The CDR3 sequence: CASSPGRGLPSPLHF. The CDR3 region has the DNA TGTGCCAGCAGCCCCGGGAGGGGGTTACCTTCACCCCTCCACTTT. Drawing the rest from reference TRBV13 and TRBJ1-6, the complete variable domain is AAGVIQSPRHLIKEKRETATLKCYPIPRHDTVYWYQQGPGQDPQFLISFYEKMQSDKGSIPDRFSAQQFSDYHSELNMSSLELGDSALYFCASSPGRGLPSPLHFGNGTRLTVT.

V is TRBV18 and J is TRBJ1-5, with a tentative D call TRBD1 (5 bases). The CDR3 runs to 14 residues. Germline CDR1 reads KGHSH; CDR2 reads LQKENI. Trimming stripped 6 bases from V and 8 bases from J, with 17 bases between. CDR3 amino acids: CASSPDRPGKPQHF. The CDR3 DNA reads TGTGCCAGCTCTCCAGACAGACCCGGTAAGCCCCAGCATTTT.

The chain carries TRBV29-1 and TRBJ2-5; D uncertain. The V and J ends lost 5 bases and 4 bases respectively, with 5 bases between them. The germline CDR1 and CDR2 sequences are SQVTM and ANQGSEA. The CDR3 runs 10 residues. CDR3 sequence: CSVYRETQYF. CDR3 nucleotide sequence: TGCAGCGTTTACAGAGAGACCCAGTACTTC.

The gene calls are TRBV5-1 and TRBJ2-7; tentative D call: TRBD1 (5 bases). The germline CDR1 and CDR2 sequences are SGHRS and YFSETQ. CDR3 length: 14 amino acids. V was trimmed by 2 bases and J by 6 bases, leaving 15 bases between them. CDR3 nucleotides: TGCGCCAGCAGCTTAACACCAGGGATCGGCGAGCAGTACTTC. Protein sequence: CASSLTPGIGEQYF.

This rearrangement joins TRBV5-4 to TRBJ2-7; D perhaps matches TRBD1 (6 bases). The V end lost 4 bases, the J end lost 2 bases, and 25 bases lay between the germline ends. This CDR3 comprises 18 residues. Germline V gene lookup returns CDR1 SGHNT and CDR2 YYREEE (reference sequence). The CDR3 spells CASSAGPPGHSSAYEQYV. The CDR3 region has the DNA TGTGCCAGCAGCGCCGGCCCCCCGGGACACTCGTCGGCCTACGAGCAGTACGTC.

The chain combines TRBV29-1 with TRBJ2-1; D uncertain. Germline values: CDR1 SQVTM, CDR2 ANQGSEA. The CDR3 is 14 residues long. Trimming took 2 bases from V and 0 from J, leaving 8 bases between them. The CDR3 sequence is CSVESSSSYNEQFF. CDR3 in DNA: TGCAGCGTTGAATCCTCGAGCTCCTACAATGAGCAGTTCTTC.

The chain recombines TRBV2 with TRBJ2-7, with 9 bases that match TRBD1. The CDR3 consists of 14 residues. The germline CDR1 and CDR2 sequences are SNHLY and FYNNEI. The trim removed 5 bases at V and 7 bases at J, leaving 9 bases unmatched. CDR3 region: CASSTGQGTVEQYF. The CDR3 bases are TGTGCCAGCAGTACAGGACAGGGGACAGTTGAGCAGTACTTC.

Notes on this clone: A junction boundary mismatches the germline segment, possibly from a read error. This chain links TRBV3-1 (or the pseudogene TRBV3-2) with TRBJ1-4; 7 bases map to TRBD1. This CDR3 is built from 12 residues. Germline CDR1 and CDR2: LGHDT and YNNKEL (reference sequence). The CDR3 DNA sequence: TGTGCCAGCAGCCAAGCCTCCGGGACAGTGGTTTTT. Translation gives CASSQASGTVVF.

V is TRBV19 and J is TRBJ1-2; TRBD1 agrees at 7 bases. After removal of 5 bases from V and 4 bases from J, the junction contained 7 bases not matched to a gene. CDR3 length: 14 residues. Germline V gene lookup returns CDR1 LNHDA and CDR2 SQIVND (reference sequence). CDR3 residues: CASSAVGQLYGYTF. DNA of the CDR3: TGTGCCAGTAGTGCCGTGGGACAGCTCTATGGCTACACCTTC.

This clone was picked up a small number of times. The rearrangement links TRBV6-5 to TRBJ1-1, with 7 bases matching TRBD1. The CDR3 extends over 14 amino acids. V lost 5 bases, J lost 2 bases, and 5 bases stayed unmatched. In germline, CDR1 is MNHEY, CDR2 SVGAGI. CDR3 coding DNA: TGTGCCAGCAGTCACCGACAGGGAAACACTGAAGCTTTCTTT. Protein: CASSHRQGNTEAFF.

This clone has just a few counts. J is TRBJ2-7 and V is TRBV11-2, with D possibly being TRBD2 (6 bases). The germline V gene encodes CDR1 SGHAT and CDR2 FQNNGV. This CDR3 has 12 amino acids. The V gene lost 5 bases and the J gene lost 6 bases, with 11 bases spanning the gap. In nucleotides, the CDR3 is TGTGCCAGCAGCCCGCTGGGGGGCGAGCAGTACGTC. Translating it yields CASSPLGGEQYV.

This chain links TRBV5-1 with TRBJ2-2; no reliable D call. The V and J ends lost 7 bases and 3 bases respectively, with 10 bases between them. Germline CDR1 and CDR2: SGHRS and YFSETQ. The CDR3 runs 13 residues. Here the CDR3 reads CASLRPYTGELFF. Here the CDR3 DNA reads TGCGCCAGCTTGCGGCCTTACACCGGGGAGCTGTTTTTT. The full variable domain, in which reference TRBV5-1 and TRBJ2-2 provide the parts outside the CDR3, is KAGVTQTPRYLIKTRGQQVTLSCSPISGHRSVSWYQQTPGQGLQFLFEYFSETQRNKGNFPGRFSGRQFSNSRSEMNVSTLELGDSALYLCASLRPYTGELFFGEGSRLTVL.

The CDR3: CASTRHGRLRNTIYF. CDR3 DNA: TGCGCCAGCACCCGACACGGAAGGTTACGAAACACCATATATTTT. V gene TRBV23-1 combines with J gene TRBJ1-3; no reliable D call. TRBV23-1 is given ORF status, its function remaining uncertain. The CDR3 extends over 15 amino acids. V lost 7 bases and J 5 bases, leaving 18 bases between the germline ends.

This rearrangement joins TRBV6-5 to TRBJ2-7; D call uncertain. The CDR3 runs to 13 residues. With 2 bases removed from V and 7 bases from J, the gap between germline ends came to 12 bases. Germline CDR1 MNHEY, CDR2 SVGAGI. In nucleotides, the CDR3 is TGTGCCAGCAGTTACGTCGTGTCGGGTGAGCAGTACTTC. This codes for CASSYVVSGEQYF.